Listed below are T cell receptor beta chains from one sample, sequenced in a study of early T cells in non-severe SARS-CoV-2 infection. TCRdb reanalysed the 5' RACE reads using MiXCR and keeps one entry per CDR3 protein. The table includes 55,000 to 75,000 distinct CDR3 sequences, about 8% detected once. The sequenced material came from whole blood. These receptors all stem from an adult who was a healthcare worker with PCR-confirmed SARS-CoV-2 infection or an uninfected control (not recorded which). The conserved cysteine and the conserved F or W are not part of the CDR3 here. Each record gives: J gene, V gene, CDR3 protein.

>TRBJ2-1|TRBV29-1
SVPSPPQEQF
>TRBJ2-3|TRBV29-1
SVGEAGVGTDTQY
>TRBJ1-3|TRBV6-5
ASSYSRPSGQGNTIY
>TRBJ1-6|TRBV20-1
SASPSSYNSPLH
>TRBJ1-1|TRBV20-1
SARDVQGIGEAF
>TRBJ2-4|TRBV28
ASGRTPENIQY
>TRBJ1-2|TRBV5-1
ASSLGQFDGYT
>TRBJ1-2|TRBV5-1
ASSLDGDYGYT
>TRBJ2-5|TRBV7-2
ASSSPQEETQY
>TRBJ1-5|TRBV2
ASSEGGGTASNQPQH
>TRBJ2-7|TRBV7-7
ASSPSFRGEQY
>TRBJ1-5|TRBV6-5
ASSLAGGEQPQH
>TRBJ2-2|TRBV18
ASSLKRTNTGELF
>TRBJ1-2|TRBV20-1
SARDGGRWDYGYT
>TRBJ2-7|TRBV6-6
ASSYNLWGVRDYEQY
>TRBJ2-2|TRBV11-3
ASSLSRDRGPDTGELF
>TRBJ2-4|TRBV9
ASSVATGGGDIQY
>TRBJ2-1|TRBV4-2
ASSQDPQREIYNEQF
>TRBJ2-1|TRBV7-6
ASSLVTSFTYNEQF
>TRBJ1-2|TRBV28
ASSPEGRGYT
>TRBJ2-2|TRBV5-1
ASSVAGPNTGELF
>TRBJ2-1|TRBV4-1
ASSQGTSGTYNEQF
>TRBJ2-7|TRBV27
ASSGRQGRHEQY
>TRBJ2-3|TRBV28
ASSSPTAVQY
>TRBJ2-1|TRBV6-6
ASSLGPGEQF
>TRBJ2-7|TRBV5-4
ASSARGTGGYEQY
>TRBJ1-2|TRBV3-1
ASSQGGTGDGYT
>TRBJ2-2|TRBV12-3/TRBV12-4
ASSRTNTGELF
>TRBJ1-1|TRBV15
ATSRGKVGTEAF
>TRBJ2-5|TRBV2
ASRRTEQETQY
>TRBJ2-1|TRBV20-1
SARTGKAESYNEQF
>TRBJ2-7|TRBV28
ASKTSGPYEQY
>TRBJ1-1|TRBV7-6
ASSLAPQGNTEAF
>TRBJ2-3|TRBV24-1
ATSDPQGATPDTQY
>TRBJ2-5|TRBV7-7
ASSFSRGPQETQY
>TRBJ2-3|TRBV5-4
ASSLYRTDTQY
>TRBJ1-2|TRBV10-2
ASTPGGTGRGYT
>TRBJ2-7|TRBV7-2
ASRRGVAGAYEQY
>TRBJ2-5|TRBV7-2
ASSPRDRGETQY